A few counts support the clone carrying this T cell receptor (beta chain). This sample was taken from a study of T cells in Graves' hyperthyroidism and ophthalmopathy. Per the germline V gene, CDR1 is LGHDT and CDR2 is YNNKEL (reference sequence). The length of the CDR3 is 17 residues. V shed 1 base and J 3 bases; nucleotides not matched to a gene: 11. Authors of the study amplified TCR beta CDR3 regions from RNA transcripts. First-round RT-PCR with HTBI primers amplified the TCR CDR3 region. In TCRdb, the multiplex PCR reads were re-called with MiXCR into one record per CDR3 protein. The sample lists 370,000 or so distinct CDR3 sequences, about 25% seen once, with about 70% in the top ten.

This TCR was sampled from a man aged 50 to 60 with Graves' hyperthyroidism. The sequenced material came from blood. This chain uses TRBV3-1 with TRBJ1-1, with 7 bases fitting TRBD1. CDR3 loop: CASSQALRQGRDTEAFF. The CDR3 nucleotides are TGTGCCAGCAGCCAAGCCCTACGACAGGGAAGGGACACTGAAGCTTTCTTT.